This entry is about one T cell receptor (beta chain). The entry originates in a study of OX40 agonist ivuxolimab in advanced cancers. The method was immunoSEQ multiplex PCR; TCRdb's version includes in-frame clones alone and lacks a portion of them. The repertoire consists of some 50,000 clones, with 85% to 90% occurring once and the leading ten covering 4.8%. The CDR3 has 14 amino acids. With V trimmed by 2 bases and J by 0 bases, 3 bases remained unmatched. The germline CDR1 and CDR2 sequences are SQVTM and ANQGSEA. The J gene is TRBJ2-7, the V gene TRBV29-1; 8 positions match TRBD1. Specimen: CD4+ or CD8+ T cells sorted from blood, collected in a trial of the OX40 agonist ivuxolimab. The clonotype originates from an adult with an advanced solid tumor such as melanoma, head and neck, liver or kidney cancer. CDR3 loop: CSVETTGASYEQYF. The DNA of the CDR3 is TGCAGCGTTGAAACGACAGGGGCCTCCTACGAGCAGTACTTC.